This TCR beta chain was identified during a study of beta chain features in type 1 diabetes. Study-level background: What patients shared with healthy donors was a similar profile of age, gender and cell yields.

Reverse transcription of all isolated RNA meant that expressed TCRB transcripts were sequenced. Profiled with immunoSEQ multiplex PCR; TCRdb holds only in-frame clones, not every one. Among 300,000 to 350,000 clones listed, under 8.5% were seen once. V lost 3 bases and J 5 bases, leaving 22 bases between the germline ends. CDR1 is SGDLS and CDR2 is YYNGEE in the germline V gene. The CDR3 has 17 residues. CD45RO/CCR7/CD25/CD127/CD95/CD27 staining was used to isolate CD4+ naive, central memory, regulatory and stem cell-like memory cells by sorting. Sequenced input: central memory CD4+ T cells from blood. The TCR comes from a young woman in good health. V and J are TRBV9 and TRBJ2-3; possible D gene TRBD2, 7 bases. The DNA for the CDR3 is TGTGCCAGCAGCGCTCTAACAGGGCGGGGGCTCGGAGATACGCAGTATTTT. This encodes CASSALTGRGLGDTQYF.